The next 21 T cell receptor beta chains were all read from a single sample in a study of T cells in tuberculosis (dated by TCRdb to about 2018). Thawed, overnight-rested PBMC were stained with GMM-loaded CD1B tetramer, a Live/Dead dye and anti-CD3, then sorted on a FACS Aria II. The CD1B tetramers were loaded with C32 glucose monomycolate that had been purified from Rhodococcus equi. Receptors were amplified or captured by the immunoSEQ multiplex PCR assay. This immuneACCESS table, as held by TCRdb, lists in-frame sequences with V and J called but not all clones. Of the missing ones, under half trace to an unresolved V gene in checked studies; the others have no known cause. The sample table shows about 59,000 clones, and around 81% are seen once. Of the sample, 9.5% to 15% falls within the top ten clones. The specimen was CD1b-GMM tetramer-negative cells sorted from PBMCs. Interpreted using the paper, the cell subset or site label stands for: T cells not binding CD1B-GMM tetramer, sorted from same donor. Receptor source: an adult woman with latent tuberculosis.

For the CDR3, the DNA is TGTGCCAGTAGTCCGTCGACAGTCTTGGGCGAGCAGTACTTC. This gives the protein CASSPSTVLGEQYF. J is TRBJ2-7 and V is TRBV19; possible D gene TRBD1, 5 bases. The CDR3 spans 14 residues. Germline V gives CDR1 LNHDA, CDR2 SQIVND (reference sequence). V was clipped by 5 bases and J by 6 bases, with 17 bases between them.

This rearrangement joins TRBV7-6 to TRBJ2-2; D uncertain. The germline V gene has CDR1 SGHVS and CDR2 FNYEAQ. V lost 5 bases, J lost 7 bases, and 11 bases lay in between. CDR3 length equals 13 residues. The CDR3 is CASSPDIHGELFF. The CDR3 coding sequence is TGTGCCAGCAGCCCCGACATTCACGGGGAGCTGTTTTTT.

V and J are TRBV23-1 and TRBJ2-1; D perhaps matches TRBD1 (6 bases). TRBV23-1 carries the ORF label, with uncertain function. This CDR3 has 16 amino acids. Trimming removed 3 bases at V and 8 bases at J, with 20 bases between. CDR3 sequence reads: CASSHRCPRGNDEQFF. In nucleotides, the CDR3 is TGCGCCAGCAGTCACCGATGCCCGAGGGGGAATGATGAGCAGTTCTTC.

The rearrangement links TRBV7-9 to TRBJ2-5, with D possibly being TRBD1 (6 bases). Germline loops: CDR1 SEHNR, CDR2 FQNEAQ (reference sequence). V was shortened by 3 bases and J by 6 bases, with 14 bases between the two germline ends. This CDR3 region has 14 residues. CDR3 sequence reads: CASSFTGLVKTQYF. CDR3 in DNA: TGTGCCAGCAGCTTTACAGGGTTGGTGAAGACCCAGTACTTC.

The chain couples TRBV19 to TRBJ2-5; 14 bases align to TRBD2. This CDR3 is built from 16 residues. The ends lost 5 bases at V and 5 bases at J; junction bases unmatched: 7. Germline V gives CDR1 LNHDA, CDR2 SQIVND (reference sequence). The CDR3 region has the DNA TGTGCCAGTAGTGTGACTAGCGGGGGGGCCGGGGAGACCCAGTACTTC. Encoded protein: CASSVTSGGAGETQYF.

The CDR3, as DNA: TGTGCCAGCTCTTACTACGGGGGGGGAACAGATACGCAGTATTTT. Amino acids: CASSYYGGGTDTQYF. This chain joins TRBV5-5 and TRBJ2-3; TRBD2 aligns across 8 bases. J was trimmed by 3 bases and V by 7 bases; bases with no gene match: 10. The length of the CDR3 is 15 residues. CDR1 is SGHKS and CDR2 is YYEKEE in the germline V gene (reference sequence).

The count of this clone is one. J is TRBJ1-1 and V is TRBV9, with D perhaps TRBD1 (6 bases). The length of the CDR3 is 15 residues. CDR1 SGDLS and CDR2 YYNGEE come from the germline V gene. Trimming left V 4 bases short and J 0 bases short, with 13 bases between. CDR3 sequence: CASSTSGTLNTEAFF. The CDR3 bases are TGTGCCAGCAGCACCTCCGGGACACTGAACACTGAAGCTTTCTTT.

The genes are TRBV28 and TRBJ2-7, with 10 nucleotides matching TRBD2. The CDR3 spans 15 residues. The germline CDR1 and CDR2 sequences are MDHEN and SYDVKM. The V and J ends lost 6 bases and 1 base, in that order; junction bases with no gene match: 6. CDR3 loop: CASRIGLAVSYEQYF. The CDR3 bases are TGTGCCAGCAGGATAGGACTAGCGGTATCCTACGAGCAGTACTTC.

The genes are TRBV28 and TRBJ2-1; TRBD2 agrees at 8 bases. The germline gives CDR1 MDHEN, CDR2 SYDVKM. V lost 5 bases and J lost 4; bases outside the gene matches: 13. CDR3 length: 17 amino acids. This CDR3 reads CASSPLPLAGLYNEQFF. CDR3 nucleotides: TGTGCCAGCAGTCCCCTTCCCCTAGCGGGCCTTTACAATGAGCAGTTCTTC.

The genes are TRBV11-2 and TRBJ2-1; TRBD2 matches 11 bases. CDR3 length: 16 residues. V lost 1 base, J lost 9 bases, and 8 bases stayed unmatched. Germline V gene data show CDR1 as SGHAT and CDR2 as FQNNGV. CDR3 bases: TGTGCCAGCAGCTTAGGGCTAGCGGGAGGTATGGTTGAGCAGTTCTTC. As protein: CASSLGLAGGMVEQFF.

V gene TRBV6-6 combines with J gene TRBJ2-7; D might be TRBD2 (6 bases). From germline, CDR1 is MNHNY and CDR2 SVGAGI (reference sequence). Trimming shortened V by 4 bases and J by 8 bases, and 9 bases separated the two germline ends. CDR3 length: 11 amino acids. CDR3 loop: CASSLEGKQYF. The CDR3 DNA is TGTGCCAGCAGTTTGGAGGGGAAGCAGTACTTC.

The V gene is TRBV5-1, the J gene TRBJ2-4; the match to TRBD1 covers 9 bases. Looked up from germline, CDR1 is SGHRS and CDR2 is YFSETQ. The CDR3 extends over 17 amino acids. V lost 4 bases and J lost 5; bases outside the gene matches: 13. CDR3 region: CASSTRTGVKGENIQYF. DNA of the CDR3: TGCGCCAGCAGCACCCGGACAGGGGTGAAAGGCGAAAACATTCAGTACTTC.

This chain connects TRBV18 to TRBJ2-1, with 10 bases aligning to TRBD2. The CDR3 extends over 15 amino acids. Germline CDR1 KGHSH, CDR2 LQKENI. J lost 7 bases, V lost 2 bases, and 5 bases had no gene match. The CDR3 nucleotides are TGTGCCAGCTCACCATCTAGCGGGGGACCAAATGAGCAGTTCTTC. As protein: CASSPSSGGPNEQFF.

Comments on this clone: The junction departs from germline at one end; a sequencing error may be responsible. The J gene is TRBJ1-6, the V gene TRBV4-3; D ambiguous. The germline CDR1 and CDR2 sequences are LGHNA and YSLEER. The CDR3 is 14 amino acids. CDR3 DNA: TGCGCCAGCAGCCGGAGCTCCTATAATTCACCCTTCCACTTT. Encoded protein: CASSRSSYNSPFHF.

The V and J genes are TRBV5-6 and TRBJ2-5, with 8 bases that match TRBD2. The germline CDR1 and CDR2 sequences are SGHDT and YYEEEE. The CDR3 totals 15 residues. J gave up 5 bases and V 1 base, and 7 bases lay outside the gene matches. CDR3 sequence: CASSLWGLDRETQYF. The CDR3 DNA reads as TGTGCCAGCAGCTTGTGGGGACTAGATAGGGAGACCCAGTACTTC.

The CDR3 region is CASSYKAGVNTGELFF. In nucleotides, the CDR3 is TGTGCCAGCAGTTACAAGGCAGGGGTGAACACCGGGGAGCTGTTTTTT. J is TRBJ2-2 and V is TRBV6-6; tentative D call: TRBD1 (6 bases). The V and J ends lost 2 bases and 1 base respectively, with 11 bases between them. The CDR3 is 16 amino acids. Looked up from germline, CDR1 is MNHNY and CDR2 is SVGAGI (reference sequence).

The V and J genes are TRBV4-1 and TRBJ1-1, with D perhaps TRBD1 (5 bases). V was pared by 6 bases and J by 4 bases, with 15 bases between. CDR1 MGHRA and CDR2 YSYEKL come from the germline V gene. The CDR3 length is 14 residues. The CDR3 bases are TGCGCCAGCAGGGGGGGGACGCGGGGCACTGAAGCTTTCTTT. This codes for CASRGGTRGTEAFF.

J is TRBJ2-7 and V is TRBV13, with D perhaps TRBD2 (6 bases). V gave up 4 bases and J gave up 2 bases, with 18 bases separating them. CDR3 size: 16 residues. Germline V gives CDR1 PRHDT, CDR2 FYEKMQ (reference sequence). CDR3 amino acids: CASSSYAGTPTYEQYF. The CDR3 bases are TGTGCCAGCAGCTCCTATGCCGGGACTCCCACCTACGAGCAGTACTTC.

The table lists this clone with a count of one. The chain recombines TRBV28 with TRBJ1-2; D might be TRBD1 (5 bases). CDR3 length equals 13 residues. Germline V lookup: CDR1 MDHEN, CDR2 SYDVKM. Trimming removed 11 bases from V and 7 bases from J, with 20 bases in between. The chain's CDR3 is CAGSRDSLGGYTF. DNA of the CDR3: TGTGCCGGGTCTCGGGACTCACTAGGTGGCTACACCTTC.

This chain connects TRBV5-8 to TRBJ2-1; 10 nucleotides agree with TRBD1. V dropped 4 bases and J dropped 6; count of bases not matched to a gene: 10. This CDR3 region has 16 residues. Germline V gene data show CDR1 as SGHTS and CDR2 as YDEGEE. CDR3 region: CASSGYRDRGSNEQFF. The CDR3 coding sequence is TGTGCCAGCAGCGGGTACCGGGACAGGGGTAGCAATGAGCAGTTCTTC.

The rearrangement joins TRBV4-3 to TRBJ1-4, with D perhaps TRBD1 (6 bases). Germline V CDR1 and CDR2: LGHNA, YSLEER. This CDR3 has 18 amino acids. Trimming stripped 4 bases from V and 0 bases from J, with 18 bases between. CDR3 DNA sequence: TGCGCCAGCAGCCGGAATGGGGGCGGGGGATCAACTAATGAAAAACTGTTTTTT. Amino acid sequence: CASSRNGGGGSTNEKLFF.